The next 23 T cell receptor beta chains were all read from a single sample in a study of T cell responses to AZD1222 COVID-19 vaccine. Generated by immunoSEQ multiplex PCR, the TCRdb table keeps only in-frame clones and is missing some. The table includes about 180,000 clones, 85% to 90% detected once. Sequenced material: peripheral blood, taken on day 0 of AZD1222 vaccination. Receptor source: an adult in good health.

This clone has only a few counts. The rearrangement joins TRBV28 to TRBJ1-2; TRBD1 is a possible D gene (5 bases). V lost 7 bases and J lost 8, with 17 bases in between. The CDR3 consists of 13 residues. Germline V gene lookup returns CDR1 MDHEN and CDR2 SYDVKM. CDR3 sequence: CASKPGGTGGYTF. CDR3 sequence (DNA): TGTGCCAGCAAACCCGGGGGGACCGGGGGCTACACCTTC.

The rearrangement joins TRBV5-8 to TRBJ2-7; TRBD1 matches at 11 bases. Trimming at V came to 4 bases and at J to 3 bases, leaving 9 bases not matched to a gene. The length of the CDR3 is 16 residues. Germline values: CDR1 SGHTS, CDR2 YDEGEE. The CDR3 nucleotides read TGTGCCAGCAGCATAAAATCCGGGACAGGGGGCTACGAGCAGTACTTC. Encoded protein: CASSIKSGTGGYEQYF.

The chain is built from TRBV3-1 (or the pseudogene TRBV3-2) and TRBJ1-3; D is ambiguous. The germline CDR1 and CDR2 sequences are LGHDT and YNNKEL (reference sequence). V was clipped by 4 bases and J by 7 bases, with 17 bases between them. The CDR3 is 15 residues long. The DNA of the CDR3 is TGTGCCAGCAGCCGTAAAGGTCCCACCGGGAACACCATATATTTT. Translated: CASSRKGPTGNTIYF.

The V and J genes are TRBV4-3 and TRBJ2-2, with 9 positions matching TRBD2. J gave up 0 bases and V 1 base, and 9 bases lay outside the gene matches. The CDR3 runs 19 residues. The germline V gene encodes CDR1 LGHNA and CDR2 YSLEER. CDR3 amino acids: CASSQVALAGHANTGELFF. The CDR3 coding sequence is TGCGCCAGCAGCCAAGTTGCACTAGCGGGTCACGCGAACACCGGGGAGCTGTTTTTT.

The V call is TRBV5-1, the J call TRBJ1-2; TRBD1 might be the D (6 bases). CDR3 length equals 14 residues. Germline loops: CDR1 SGHRS, CDR2 YFSETQ. Trimming pared 3 bases from V and 3 bases from J, leaving 12 bases between. CDR3 amino acids: CASSSGAPHYGYTF. CDR3 in DNA: TGCGCCAGCAGCTCAGGGGCTCCCCACTATGGCTACACCTTC.

The J gene is TRBJ1-3, the V gene TRBV19, with D hard to call. The germline V gene has CDR1 LNHDA and CDR2 SQIVND (reference sequence). The CDR3 has 15 amino acids. Trimming stripped 3 bases from V and 0 bases from J, with 9 bases between. The CDR3 region has the DNA TGTGCCAGTAGTATGGCCGGATCCTCTGGAAACACCATATATTTT. Translating it yields CASSMAGSSGNTIYF.

This clone was seen more than once but under ten times. The V gene is TRBV14, the J gene TRBJ2-2; no clear D gene. In germline, CDR1 is SGHDN, CDR2 FVKESK. The CDR3 loop spans 13 amino acids. With 4 bases removed from V and 5 bases from J, the gap between germline ends came to 8 bases. CDR3 nucleotide sequence: TGTGCCAGCAGCCTAGGACCTACCGGGGAGCTGTTTTTT. Encoded protein: CASSLGPTGELFF.

The chain couples TRBV25-1 to TRBJ1-5; 7 positions match TRBD1. From germline, CDR1 is MGHDK and CDR2 SYGVNS. There are 14 residues in the CDR3. V lost 1 base to trimming and J lost 5 bases; unmatched junction nucleotides: 2. In DNA form, the CDR3 reads TGTGCCAGCAGTGAATTTACAGGGGATCAGCCCCAGCATTTT. This sequence encodes CASSEFTGDQPQHF.

The chain has TRBV3-1 (or the pseudogene TRBV3-2) and TRBJ2-5; 10 positions agree with TRBD1. The V gene end was trimmed by 1 base and the J gene end by 8 bases; junction bases not matched to a gene: 1. The CDR3 is made up of 13 amino acids. From germline, CDR1 is LGHDT and CDR2 YNNKEL (reference sequence). As DNA, the CDR3 is TGTGCCAGCAGCCAAGGGGACAGGGGAACCCAGTACTTC. Its translation: CASSQGDRGTQYF.

The rearrangement uses TRBV6-6 and TRBJ1-1; D may be TRBD1 (5 bases). CDR1 and CDR2 from the germline V gene are MNHNY and SVGAGI (reference sequence). The CDR3 consists of 15 residues. The V and J ends lost 5 bases and 0 bases respectively, with 13 bases between them. The DNA of the CDR3 is TGTGCCAGCAGTACACCCACGGGGCTGAACACTGAAGCTTTCTTT. Encoded protein: CASSTPTGLNTEAFF.

The V and J genes are TRBV11-2 and TRBJ2-7; D possibly matches TRBD1 or TRBD2 (5 bases each). CDR1 and CDR2 from the germline V gene are SGHAT and FQNNGV. The CDR3 covers 12 residues. Trimming left V 11 bases short and J 2 bases short, with 13 bases between. The CDR3 loop reads CAGSGPTYEQYF. CDR3 nucleotides: TGTGCCGGATCGGGGCCGACCTACGAGCAGTACTTC.

This chain connects TRBV30 to TRBJ1-4, with 10 bases lining up with TRBD1. Germline assignment: CDR1 GTSNPN and CDR2 SVGIG (reference sequence). This CDR3 has 13 amino acids. The ends lost 3 bases at V and 5 bases at J; junction bases unmatched: 0. In nucleotides, the CDR3 is TGTGCCTGGAGGGGACAGGGGAATGAAAAACTGTTTTTT. Translating it yields CAWRGQGNEKLFF.

The J gene is TRBJ1-2, the V gene TRBV6-5, with TRBD1 matching over 12 bases. J was trimmed by 4 bases and V by 5 bases; bases with no gene match: 5. The CDR3 is 15 amino acids. Per the germline V gene, CDR1 is MNHEY and CDR2 is SVGAGI. DNA of the CDR3: TGTGCCAGCAGTCCAGGGACAGGGGGCATCTATGGCTACACCTTC. It yields the protein CASSPGTGGIYGYTF.

The V call is TRBV6-5, the J call TRBJ2-5; D possibly corresponds to TRBD2 (6 bases). There are 14 residues in the CDR3. Trimming removed 8 bases from V and 6 bases from J, with 19 bases in between. Per the germline V gene, CDR1 is MNHEY and CDR2 is SVGAGI. Here the CDR3 reads CASSGRAGLKTQYF. CDR3 DNA: TGTGCCAGCTCTGGGCGGGCGGGGTTGAAGACCCAGTACTTC.

The V call is TRBV19, the J call TRBJ1-2, with 8 positions matching TRBD1. Losses at the gene ends were 6 bases for V and 5 bases for J; bases not matched to a gene: 14. Germline assignment: CDR1 LNHDA and CDR2 SQIVND (reference sequence). CDR3 size: 16 residues. The CDR3 region is CASRRQRTGTWYGYTF. The DNA of the CDR3 is TGTGCCAGTAGACGCCAAAGGACAGGGACGTGGTATGGCTACACCTTC.

Concerning this clone itself: Germline and junction disagree at one end, which may indicate a read error. This rearrangement joins TRBV6-5 to TRBJ1-3; a weak D match, TRBD1 (6 bases). The CDR3 has 16 residues. Germline CDR1 reads MNHEY; CDR2 reads SVGAGI. CDR3 sequence reads: CASSNSGGYSGNTIYF. For the CDR3, the DNA is TGTGCCAGCAGTAACTCCGGGGGCTACTCTGGAAACACCATATATTTT.

CDR3 in DNA: TGTGCCAGCAGCTTAGGGGGACAGGGGGCCCGGGCGACGGTC. Translation: CASSLGGQGARATV. This sequence joins TRBV5-4 and TRBJ2-7, with 12 bases matching TRBD1. Germline assignment: CDR1 SGHNT and CDR2 YYREEE (reference sequence). CDR3 length: 14 amino acids.

The count of this clone is one. The chain links TRBV28 to TRBJ2-2, with a weak D call TRBD2 (5 bases). Germline values: CDR1 MDHEN, CDR2 SYDVKM. Trimming took off 3 bases at V and 3 bases at J, with 11 bases between the two ends. CDR3 length: 15 residues. DNA of the CDR3: TGTGCCAGCAGTTTTGGCGGGTTAGACACCGGGGAGCTGTTTTTT. Translated: CASSFGGLDTGELFF.

V usage is TRBV12-3 or TRBV12-4 and J usage is TRBJ1-6; tentatively, D is TRBD1 (5 bases). This CDR3 region has 13 residues. V lost 3 bases, J lost 14 bases, and 14 bases lay in between. The CDR3 bases are TGTGCCAGCAGTTTCGGACAAGCGAGAGCCCTCCACTTT. Translation: CASSFGQARALHF.

The chain joins TRBV7-2 to TRBJ2-7; TRBD2 matches at 8 bases. Germline lookup yields CDR1 SGHTA and CDR2 FQGNSA. V was clipped by 7 bases and J by 2 bases; unmatched bases: 10. The CDR3 has 15 amino acids. CDR3 coding DNA: TGTGCCAGCACACGAGTGCTAGCGGGTACCTACGAGCAGTACTTC. It yields the protein CASTRVLAGTYEQYF.

This rearrangement joins TRBV30 to TRBJ2-1, with 7 bases matching TRBD1. Trimming took 3 bases from V and 6 from J; bases not matched to a gene: 5. CDR3 size: 13 residues. Germline CDR1 reads GTSNPN; CDR2 reads SVGIG (reference sequence). As DNA, the CDR3 is TGTGCCTGGAGCCTCTGGACAGGCAATGAGCAGTTCTTC. This encodes CAWSLWTGNEQFF.

V and J are TRBV5-6 and TRBJ1-5; D ambiguous. The V gene lost 1 base and the J gene lost 6 bases, with 8 bases spanning the gap. CDR3 length: 13 amino acids. The germline CDR1 and CDR2 sequences are SGHDT and YYEEEE. The CDR3 here is CASSLSVSQPQHF. The CDR3 region has the DNA TGTGCCAGCAGCTTGTCGGTTTCTCAGCCCCAGCATTTT.

This sequence joins TRBV6-5 and TRBJ2-7; D call uncertain. Deletions cut 6 bases from V and 6 bases from J, with 18 bases between. Germline V gene data show CDR1 as MNHEY and CDR2 as SVGAGI. The CDR3 contains 14 residues. CDR3 in amino acids: CASSWVGRSTEQYF. In DNA, the CDR3 is TGTGCCAGCAGCTGGGTTGGACGGAGTACCGAGCAGTACTTC.